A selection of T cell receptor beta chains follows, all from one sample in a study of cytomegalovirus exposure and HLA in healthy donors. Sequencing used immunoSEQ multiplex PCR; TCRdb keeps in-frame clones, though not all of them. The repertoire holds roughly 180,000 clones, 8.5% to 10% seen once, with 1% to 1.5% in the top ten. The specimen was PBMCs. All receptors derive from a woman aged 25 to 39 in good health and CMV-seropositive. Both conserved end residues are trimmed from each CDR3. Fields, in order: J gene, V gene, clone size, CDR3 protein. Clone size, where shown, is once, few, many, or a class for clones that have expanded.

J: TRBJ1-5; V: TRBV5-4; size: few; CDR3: ASSLASGRNSISNQPQH
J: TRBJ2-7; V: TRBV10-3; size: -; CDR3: AVTPGQGMGEQY
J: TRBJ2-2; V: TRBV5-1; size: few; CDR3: ASSLSTGADTGELF
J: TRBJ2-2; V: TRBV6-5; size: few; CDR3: ASSYIAGGRNGELF
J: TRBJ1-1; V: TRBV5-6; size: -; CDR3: ASSFTGGTEAF
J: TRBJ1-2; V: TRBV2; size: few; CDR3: ATRRGQDINYGYT
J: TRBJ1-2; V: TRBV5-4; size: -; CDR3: ASSQDSLYGYT
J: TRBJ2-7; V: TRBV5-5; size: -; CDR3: ASSLGLAATYEQY
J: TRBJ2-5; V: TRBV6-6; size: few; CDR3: ASSYGRGRSETQY
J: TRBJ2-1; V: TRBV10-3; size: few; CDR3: AISGEGGGDATYNEQF